This T cell receptor beta chain was recorded in a study of T cells in Graves' hyperthyroidism and ophthalmopathy. Amplified TCR beta CDR3 regions came from RNA transcripts. Initially, a first-round RT-PCR of the TCR CDR3 employed the HTBI primer set. TCRdb reprocessed the multiplex PCR reads with MiXCR, giving one entry per CDR3 protein. The table records around 500,000 distinct CDR3 sequences, 22% of them present only once. With 1 base removed from V and 2 bases from J, the gap between germline ends came to 9 bases. This CDR3 region has 14 residues. Germline CDR1 GTSNPN, CDR2 SVGIG (reference sequence). In its sample, this clonotype was seen a few times. Patients showing uncontrolled infection, other autoimmune disease, pregnancy or lactation were ineligible.

The sequencing input was blood. The chain recombines TRBV30 with TRBJ1-5; D uncertain. This clonotype originated in a woman aged 70-85 years with Graves' ophthalmopathy. CDR3 nucleotide sequence: TGTGCCTGGAGTGCTGGGCCACGCAATCAGCCCCAGCATTTT. Its protein product is CAWSAGPRNQPQHF.